This T cell receptor beta chain was sequenced in a study of blood T cells in healthy people across ages. In regard to this clonotype: Its antigen is unknown.

The study, taken as a whole, reports: Roughly linearly, TCR beta diversity per million T cells fell as age increased.

The germline gives CDR1 MNHEY, CDR2 SVGEGT. The trim removed 6 bases at V and 3 bases at J, leaving 8 bases unmatched. This CDR3 has 14 amino acids. For the second PCR, which ran for 7 to 11 cycles, a sample-barcoded 5' primer and a J-beta primer mix were used. TCRdb used MiXCR to reprocess the 5' RACE reads, holding one entry per CDR3 protein. The profile shows roughly 730,000 distinct CDR3 sequences, more than 55% of them singletons. J is TRBJ2-7 and V is TRBV6-2 or TRBV6-3, with 7 bases fitting TRBD1. The clonotype was recovered from a man aged 35-49 years in good health. Sequencing used blood. The CDR3 here is CASRPDRAGYEQYF. The CDR3 coding sequence is TGTGCCAGCAGACCAGACAGGGCGGGCTACGAGCAGTACTTC.